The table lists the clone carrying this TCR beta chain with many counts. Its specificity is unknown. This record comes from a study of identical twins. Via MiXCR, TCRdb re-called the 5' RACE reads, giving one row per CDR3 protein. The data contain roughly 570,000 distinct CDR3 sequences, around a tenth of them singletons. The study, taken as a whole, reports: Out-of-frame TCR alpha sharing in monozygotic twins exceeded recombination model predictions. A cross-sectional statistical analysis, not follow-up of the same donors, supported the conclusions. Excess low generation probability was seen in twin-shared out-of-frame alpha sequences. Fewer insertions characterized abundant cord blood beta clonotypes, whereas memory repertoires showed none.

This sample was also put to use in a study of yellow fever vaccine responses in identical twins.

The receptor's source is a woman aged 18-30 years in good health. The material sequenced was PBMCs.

CDR3 residues: CASSLAIGFNNEQFF. Here the CDR3 DNA reads TGCGCCAGCAGCTTGGCCATTGGTTTCAACAATGAGCAGTTCTTC. The rearrangement links TRBV5-1 to TRBJ2-1; no definite D call. Per the germline V gene, CDR1 is SGHRS and CDR2 is YFSETQ. V lost 0 bases to trimming and J lost 5 bases, with 12 bases between them. The CDR3 is made up of 15 amino acids.